The T cell receptor (beta chain) under discussion was sequenced for a study of OX40 agonist ivuxolimab in advanced cancers. Study-wide findings and caveats: Relative to CD4+ cells, CD8+ T cells on average had more expanded clones.

TCRdb's table, derived via immunoSEQ multiplex PCR, lists solely in-frame clones and lacks some. The table has around 76,000 clones, around 85% seen once. Trimming left V 0 bases short and J 6 bases short, with 17 bases between. The CDR3 loop spans 16 amino acids. Per germline, CDR1 MGHRA and CDR2 YSYEKL. This clone was counted a few times. Its antigen is unidentified. The receptor's source is an adult with an advanced solid tumor such as melanoma, head and neck, liver or kidney cancer. This specimen was CD4+ or CD8+ T cells sorted from blood, taken in a trial of the OX40 agonist ivuxolimab. This chain connects TRBV4-1 to TRBJ1-1; D may be TRBD1 (6 bases). The CDR3: CASSQDSRGAFSEAFF. The DNA for the CDR3 is TGCGCCAGCAGCCAAGATTCCAGGGGCGCGTTCTCTGAAGCTTTCTTT.